This T cell receptor beta chain was profiled in a study of CD4 T cells in relation to SARS-CoV-2 and coronaviruses (dated by TCRdb to 2020 to 2023). At the level of the whole study: In the ViraFEST assay, PBMCs were grown with antigen for approximately ten days, and TCR beta CDR3s were then sequenced to identify antigen-specific clonal expansions. Across all 12 patients in the convalescent cohort, the median age was 38.5 years, with a range of roughly 20 to 80 years. The approximately twelve convalescent patients included 8 males and 4 females; two subjects were Hispanic. Using patient-derived lymphoblastoid cell lines, the shared crossreactive spike epitopes were mapped to their HLA restriction. Memory CD4+ T cell crossreactivity between SARS-CoV-2 and common cold coronavirus spike proteins was assessed at the TCR clonotype level in the study. The Adaptive Biotechnologies TCR-sequencing kit was used to sequence samples from three pre-COVID donors and the naive versus memory experiments, while other data came from Illumina-based sequencing. A different, Illumina-based TCR-beta assay was used to sequence expansion assays from other donors in the study. General findings and caveats noted by the study authors: Crossreactive clones showed significantly weaker SARS-CoV-2-driven expansion than monoreactive clones, consistent with antigenic imprinting. In roughly 70% of donors, memory CD4+ clonotypes turned up that crossrecognized SARS-CoV-2 and at least one common cold coronavirus spike. Sequencing naive versus memory cells indicated that the assay picks up memory recall responses, not primary responses primed during culture. The study was constrained by small numbers of patients and of tested TCRs. No donor contributed both pre-pandemic and post-infection samples, which limited tracing the source of pre-existing responses. Crossreactivity analysis was centred on spike protein, so crossreactivity against other viral proteins was not assessed.

To separate naive from memory CD4+ T cells, cryopreserved PBMCs first underwent CD4 enrichment and then EasySep naive CD4+ T cell enrichment. For approximately 11 days, approximately 98,000 sorted naive or memory CD4+ T cells were cultured together with CEF peptides and T cell-depleted PBMCs at a 1:1 ratio. Triplicate replicate wells were generally used for each peptide culture condition. Ficoll-Paque PLUS gradient centrifugation was used to isolate PBMCs from leukapheresis product or whole blood. PBMCs were either cryopreserved at -140°C or used fresh in the expansion assay. The QIAamp Micro DNA Kit was used to extract genomic DNA from the CD4+ T cells. In regard to this clone: Its recognized antigen is unknown. Base quality data are lacking; no much larger clone is found one base away.

DNA from CEF-cultured naive and memory CD4+ T cells underwent immunoSEQ TCR-beta sequencing at survey level. The paper's data handling went like this. During preprocessing, nonproductive sequences were removed, along with CDR3s that did not begin with C, did not end with F or W, or were shorter than 7 amino acids. Antigen-specific clonotypes were called with the MANAFEST web app, based on expansion relative to reference and other culture wells. To be counted as positive, a clone had to show significant expansion compared with the reference culture, at an FDR below 0.05, in 2 of 3 replicate wells. A further requirement for positive clones was significant expansion compared with all other tandem wells, along with an odds ratio above 5. Cultured and uncultured naive and memory CD4+ repertoires were searched for previously identified spike- and CEF-reactive CDR3s. After three terminal residues were trimmed from each end, CDR3 homology was quantified as pairwise Levenshtein distance using the stringdist R package. What TCRdb holds here is the immuneACCESS table cut down to in-frame rearrangements. Part of the clones is not present; checked against another copy, under half of the missing clones reflect an unresolved V gene, and the others are unexplained. That table is the source of V, J and clone size, and D and trimming were worked out from the DNA. This sample holds some 38,000 clones; over 70% were observed only once. The ten most abundant clones make up roughly 22% of the sample.

The germline V gene provides CDR1 MDHEN and CDR2 SYDVKM. V lost 2 bases and J lost 6 bases, and the count of bases not matched to a germline gene is 4. There are 15 amino acids in the CDR3, from cysteine to phenylalanine inclusive. CDR3 DNA is the only sequence kept; it has 45 bases, read in frame from the first base. This receptor was taken from an adult with COVID-19. The specimen sequenced was memory CD4+ T cells from PBMCs, cultured in vitro. The sample's cell subset or site label, in plain terms: memory (non-naive) CD4+ T cells. Here the chain combines TRBV28 and TRBJ2-1; TRBD2 lines up with 10 middle nucleotides. The bases are TGTGCCAGCAGTTTAGAACTAGCGGGGCCCAATGAGCAGTTCTTC. Its protein is CASSLELAGPNEQFF.